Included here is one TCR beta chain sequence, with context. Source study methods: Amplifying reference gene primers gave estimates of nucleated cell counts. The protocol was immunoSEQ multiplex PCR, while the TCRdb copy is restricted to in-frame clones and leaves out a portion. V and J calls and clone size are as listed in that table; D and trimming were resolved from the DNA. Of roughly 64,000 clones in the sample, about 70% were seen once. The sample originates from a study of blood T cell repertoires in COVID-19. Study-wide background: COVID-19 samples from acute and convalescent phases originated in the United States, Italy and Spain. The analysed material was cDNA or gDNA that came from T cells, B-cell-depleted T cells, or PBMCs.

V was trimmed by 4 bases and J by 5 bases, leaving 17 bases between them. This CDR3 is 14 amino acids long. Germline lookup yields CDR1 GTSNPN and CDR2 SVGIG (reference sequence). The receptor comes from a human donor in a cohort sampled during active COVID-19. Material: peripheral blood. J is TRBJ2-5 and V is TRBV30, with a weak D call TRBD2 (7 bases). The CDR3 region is CAWTVGGAGETQYF. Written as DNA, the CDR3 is TGTGCCTGGACGGTAGGGGGGGCCGGTGAGACCCAGTACTTC. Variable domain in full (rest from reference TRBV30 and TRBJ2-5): SQTIHQWPATLVQPVGSPLSLECTVEGTSNPNLYWYRQAAGRGLQLLFYSVGIGQISSEVPQNLSASRPQDRQFILSSKKLLLSDSGFYLCAWTVGGAGETQYFGPGTRLLVL.